This is a list of T cell receptor beta chains from one sample in a study of radiotherapy plus CTLA-4 blockade in lung cancer. Using immunoSEQ multiplex PCR, the repertoire was profiled, and TCRdb retains in-frame clones only, with some absent. This sample yields tens of thousands of clones, of which 79% are seen a single time; about 10% belongs to the top ten. Sequencing was performed on peripheral blood, taken from a patient treated with radiotherapy plus ipilimumab. These receptor sequences come from a human donor with non-small cell lung cancer who had a complete response to radiotherapy plus ipilimumab. Each CDR3 is given with its conserved first and last residue. D genes are given only for firm matches. Not every row has a clone size; where given, it reads once, few, many or a size class.

CASSLDAGGEGETQYF,TGTGCCAGCAGCTTAGATGCAGGGGGGGAGGGAGAGACCCAGTACTTC,TRBJ2-5,-,16,-,TRBV7-2
CASSPPRSGTSTAGNTIYF,TGTGCCAGCTCACCACCGAGATCCGGGACGAGCACCGCCGGAAACACCATATATTTT,TRBJ1-3,-,19,-,TRBV18
CASSFSGPQGDTQYF,TGTGCCAGCAGTTTCTCTGGGCCACAGGGAGATACGCAGTATTTT,TRBJ2-3,-,15,-,TRBV28
CASSGGRGNANYGYTF,TGTGCCAGCAGCGGCGGCAGGGGGAACGCTAACTATGGCTACACCTTC,TRBJ1-2,few,16,TRBD1,TRBV7-8
CASSLAGGMTGYGYTF,TGTGCCAGCAGCTTGGCCGGAGGGATGACTGGCTATGGCTACACCTTC,TRBJ1-2,-,16,-,TRBV5-6
CASSVARNTEAFF,TGTGCCAGCAGCGTAGCTAGGAACACTGAAGCTTTCTTT,TRBJ1-1,-,13,-,TRBV9
CASSGQGGTGELFF,TGTGCCAGCAGTGGACAGGGAGGCACCGGGGAGCTGTTTTTT,TRBJ2-2,-,14,-,TRBV6-4
CASSHGPRGGNTIYF,TGTGCCAGCAGCCACGGCCCGCGCGGTGGAAACACCATATATTTT,TRBJ1-3,-,15,-,TRBV6-6
CASSVIQGPNEQFF,TGTGCCAGCAGCGTAATACAGGGGCCAAATGAGCAGTTCTTC,TRBJ2-1,-,14,TRBD1,TRBV9
CASSYRDSGGYTF,TGTGCCAGCAGTTACCGGGACAGTGGGGGCTACACCTTC,TRBJ1-2,-,13,TRBD1,TRBV6-5
CASSKQGGPSTGELFF,TGCGCCAGCAGCAAGCAAGGAGGGCCCAGCACCGGGGAGCTGTTTTTT,TRBJ2-2,once,16,-,TRBV5-1
CASSQTGNSEAFF,TGTGCCAGCAGCCAAACAGGGAATTCTGAAGCTTTCTTT,TRBJ1-1,once,13,-,TRBV7-2
CTSSPSGSTGELFF,TGCACCAGCAGCCCTAGCGGGAGCACCGGGGAGCTGTTTTTT,TRBJ2-2,-,14,-,TRBV1
CAWSRGAEAFF,TGTGCCTGGAGTAGGGGGGCTGAAGCTTTCTTT,TRBJ1-1,-,11,-,TRBV30
CASSQEQGAAGYTF,TGCGCCAGCAGCCAAGAACAGGGCGCGGCTGGCTACACCTTC,TRBJ1-2,-,14,-,TRBV4-3
CASSLGVAGRGDTQYF,TGTGCCAGCAGCTTAGGGGTAGCGGGGAGAGGAGATACGCAGTATTTT,TRBJ2-3,-,16,TRBD2,TRBV7-9
CASSLDFTQYF,TGTGCCAGCAGCTTAGATTTTACGCAGTATTTT,TRBJ2-3,-,11,-,TRBV11-3
CASSLAGQGNSPLHF,TGTGCCAGCAGCTTAGCGGGACAGGGTAATTCACCCCTCCACTTT,TRBJ1-6,-,15,TRBD1,TRBV11-2
CASSIRLTRGDEQFF,TGTGCCAGTAGTATACGATTGACTAGGGGTGATGAGCAGTTCTTC,TRBJ2-1,-,15,-,TRBV19
CASSLGGQGADIQYF,TGTGCCAGCAGCTTAGGCGGTCAGGGGGCTGACATTCAGTACTTC,TRBJ2-4,-,15,TRBD1,TRBV7-2
CASSPRTGNTEAFF,TGTGCCAGCTCACCTCGGACAGGAAACACTGAAGCTTTCTTT,TRBJ1-1,-,14,TRBD1,TRBV18
CASSLGAGGTVGNTIYF,TGTGCCAGCAGCTTGGGGGCAGGGGGCACAGTCGGAAACACCATATATTTT,TRBJ1-3,-,17,TRBD1,TRBV5-4
CASSFDRFQAFF,TGCGCCAGCAGCTTTGACAGATTTCAAGCTTTCTTT,TRBJ1-1,-,12,-,TRBV5-1
CASSLARQTLAKNIQYF,TGTGCCAGCAGCTTAGCTAGACAAACCTTAGCCAAAAACATTCAGTACTTC,TRBJ2-4,-,17,-,TRBV7-2
CASSPWTDDLAKNIQYF,TGTGCCAGCAGTCCATGGACGGATGATCTAGCCAAAAACATTCAGTACTTC,TRBJ2-4,few,17,-,TRBV27
CASSSAWSSSYNEQFF,TGTGCCAGCAGTTCCGCGTGGAGCAGCTCCTACAATGAGCAGTTCTTC,TRBJ2-1,-,16,-,TRBV6-5
CASKEELRGKLFF,TGTGCCAGCAAAGAGGAACTGAGGGGGAAACTGTTTTTT,TRBJ1-4,-,13,-,TRBV27
CAWSVQGAKPQHF,TGTGCCTGGAGTGTACAGGGCGCAAAGCCCCAGCATTTT,TRBJ1-5,-,13,-,TRBV30
CASSMARGESQYF,TGTGCCAGTAGTATGGCGAGAGGAGAGTCCCAGTACTTC,TRBJ2-5,-,13,-,TRBV19
CASGLPIRGNTIYF,TGTGCTAGTGGTTTGCCAATAAGGGGAAACACCATATATTTT,TRBJ1-3,once,14,-,TRBV12-5
CASEDGPYSNQPQHF,TGTGCCAGCGAAGACGGGCCTTATAGCAATCAGCCCCAGCATTTT,TRBJ1-5,-,15,-,TRBV19
CASSHERIKNIQYF,TGTGCCAGCAGCCATGAGCGTATCAAAAACATTCAGTACTTC,TRBJ2-4,few,14,-,TRBV11-3
CASSFPNRDITRNEQFF,TGCGCCAGCAGCTTCCCAAACCGGGATATAACGAGGAATGAGCAGTTCTTC,TRBJ2-1,-,17,-,TRBV5-1
CASSPDRVYGYTF,TGTGCCAGCAGCCCGGACAGAGTGTATGGCTACACCTTC,TRBJ1-2,-,13,-,TRBV2
CATSSGTSQHETQYF,TGTGCCACCAGCAGTGGGACTAGTCAGCATGAGACCCAGTACTTC,TRBJ2-5,once,15,TRBD2,TRBV15
CASSRASERSEQFF,TGTGCCAGCAGCCGGGCTAGCGAGCGGAGTGAGCAGTTCTTC,TRBJ2-1,-,14,-,TRBV11-3
CASSLGQGRAGNTIYF,TGTGCCAGCAGCTTAGGTCAAGGCCGGGCTGGAAACACCATATATTTT,TRBJ1-3,-,16,-,TRBV7-9
CASSPDRAIQETQYF,TGCGCCAGCAGCCCCGACAGGGCCATCCAAGAGACCCAGTACTTC,TRBJ2-5,-,15,TRBD1,TRBV5-1
CATATGSGNQPQHF,TGTGCCACTGCGACAGGGAGTGGCAATCAGCCCCAGCATTTT,TRBJ1-5,-,14,TRBD1,TRBV19
CASSLPAGTGDEQYF,TGTGCCAGCAGCTTACCTGCTGGGACAGGGGACGAGCAGTACTTC,TRBJ2-7,few,15,TRBD1,TRBV7-2
CASSRGTAYNSPLHF,TGTGCCAGCAGCCGCGGGACAGCCTATAATTCACCCCTCCACTTT,TRBJ1-6,-,15,TRBD1,TRBV5-4
CASSEATGQGVYNEQFF,TGCGCCAGCAGTGAGGCAACGGGACAGGGAGTTTACAATGAGCAGTTCTTC,TRBJ2-1,once,17,TRBD1,TRBV10-1
CASSRGDNYGYTF,TGTGCCAGCAGCCGCGGGGATAACTATGGCTACACCTTC,TRBJ1-2,-,13,-,TRBV2
CASSTNTGELFF,TGTGCCAGCAGTACGAACACCGGGGAGCTGTTTTTT,TRBJ2-2,-,12,-,TRBV27
CSVGGRGEGQDGYTF,TGCAGCGTTGGCGGACGGGGGGAGGGTCAAGATGGCTACACCTTC,TRBJ1-2,-,15,-,TRBV29-1
CASRRTDSNQPQHF,TGTGCCAGCCGGCGGACGGATAGCAATCAGCCCCAGCATTTT,TRBJ1-5,once,14,-,TRBV27
CASTLGEKAFF,TGTGCCAGCACCCTCGGGGAGAAGGCTTTCTTT,TRBJ1-1,-,11,-,TRBV6-1
CASSPLRDPTNYGYTF,TGTGCCAGCTCACCACTTAGGGATCCGACCAACTATGGCTACACCTTC,TRBJ1-2,-,16,-,TRBV18
CASSLDRLNEKLFF,TGTGCCAGCAGCTTAGACCGACTTAATGAAAAACTGTTTTTT,TRBJ1-4,-,14,-,TRBV11-2
CAWRGGLVVTGELFF,TGTGCCTGGAGGGGGGGACTAGTGGTCACCGGGGAGCTGTTTTTT,TRBJ2-2,-,15,TRBD2,TRBV30